This record covers a single T cell receptor (beta chain). This entry is derived from a study of shared clonotypes between healthy human individuals. As for the study in general: CD8 memory received one plate per donor, CD8 naive two, CD4 memory three and CD4 naive three.

Profiled with immunoSEQ multiplex PCR; TCRdb holds only in-frame clones, not every one. The sample has about 340,000 clones, less than 75% seen once. Germline assignment: CDR1 SGHNT and CDR2 YENEEA. V was trimmed by 8 bases and J by 0 bases, leaving 11 bases between them. CDR3 length equals 13 residues. The sequencing input was memory CD4+ T cells sorted from blood. Subset: CD45RA-negative fraction. This TCR derives from a man aged 30-40 years in good health. The rearrangement links TRBV11-3 to TRBJ2-7; the D call may be TRBD1 or TRBD2 (6 bases each). The CDR3 nucleotides are TGTGCCAGCTCCTGGGGGGCCTCCTACGAGCAGTACTTC. As protein: CASSWGASYEQYF.